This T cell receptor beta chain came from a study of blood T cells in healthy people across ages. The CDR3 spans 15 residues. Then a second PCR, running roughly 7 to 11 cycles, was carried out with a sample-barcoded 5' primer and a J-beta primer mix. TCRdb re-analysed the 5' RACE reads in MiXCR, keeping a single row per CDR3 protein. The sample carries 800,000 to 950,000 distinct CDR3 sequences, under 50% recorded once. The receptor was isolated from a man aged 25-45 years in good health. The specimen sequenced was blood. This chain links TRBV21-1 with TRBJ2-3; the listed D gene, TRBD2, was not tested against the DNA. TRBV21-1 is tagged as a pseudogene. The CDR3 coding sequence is TGTGCCAGCAGCAACCTAGCGCCGAGCACAGATACGCAGTATTTT. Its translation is CASSNLAPSTDTQYF.